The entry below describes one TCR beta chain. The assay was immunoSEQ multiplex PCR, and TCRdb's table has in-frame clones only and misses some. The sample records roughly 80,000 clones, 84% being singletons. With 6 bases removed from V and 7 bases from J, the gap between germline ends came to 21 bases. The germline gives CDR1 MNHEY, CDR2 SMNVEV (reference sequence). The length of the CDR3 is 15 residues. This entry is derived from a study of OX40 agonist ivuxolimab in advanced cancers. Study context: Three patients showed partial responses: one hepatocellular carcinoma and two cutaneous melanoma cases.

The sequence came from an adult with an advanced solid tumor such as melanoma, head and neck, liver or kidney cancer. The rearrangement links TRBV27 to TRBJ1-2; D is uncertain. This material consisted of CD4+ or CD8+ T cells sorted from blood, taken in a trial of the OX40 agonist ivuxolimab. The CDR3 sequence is CASRLSGPTSGGYTF. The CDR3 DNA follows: TGTGCCAGCAGACTTTCCGGGCCCACGTCGGGTGGCTACACCTTC.